A selection of T cell receptor beta chains follows, all from one sample in a study of T cell repertoires in cytomegalovirus infection. TCRdb reprocessed the reads with MiXCR, giving one entry per CDR3 protein. Here the sample spans a few hundred thousand distinct CDR3 sequences, about 25% being singletons. Specimen: PBMCs. The receptors were gathered from a human donor in good health (CMV status not recorded). Some clones in this sample may be carry-over from other donors' samples. Both conserved end residues are part of each CDR3. The D gene is left open where the match is weak. Not every row has a clone size; where given, it reads once, few, many or a size class.

CDR3 length,clone size,D gene,V gene,J gene,CDR3 protein,CDR3 DNA
16,.,.,TRBV6-2/TRBV6-3,TRBJ2-7,CASSYGPTGNYYEQYF,TGTGCCAGCAGTTACGGGCCCACAGGGAATTACTACGAGCAGTACTTC
16,.,TRBD2,TRBV7-6,TRBJ2-1,CASSLAPSGKYNEQFF,TGTGCCAGCAGCTTAGCTCCTAGCGGAAAGTACAATGAGCAGTTCTTC
15,many,TRBD1,TRBV7-2,TRBJ1-2,CASSYGQGANYGYTF,TGTGCCAGCAGCTACGGACAGGGAGCTAACTATGGCTACACCTTC
13,few,.,TRBV6-2/TRBV6-3,TRBJ1-1,CASRRDLDREAFF,TGTGCCAGCAGGAGGGACCTCGACAGAGAAGCTTTCTTT
15,few,TRBD1,TRBV12-3/TRBV12-4,TRBJ1-1,CASRNPGQGATEAFF,TGTGCCAGCAGGAACCCGGGACAGGGGGCAACTGAAGCTTTCTTT
15,few,.,TRBV20-1,TRBJ2-1,CSARDHGGPYNEQFF,TGCAGTGCTAGAGATCATGGGGGGCCGTACAATGAGCAGTTCTTC
11,.,.,TRBV6-1,TRBJ2-1,CASSWGSEQFF,TGTGCCAGCAGTTGGGGCAGCGAGCAGTTCTTC
15,.,.,TRBV12-5,TRBJ1-3,CASGFVPNSGNTIYF,TGTGCTAGTGGTTTCGTTCCGAACTCTGGAAACACCATATATTTT
14,.,.,TRBV10-3,TRBJ2-3,CAISESGFTDTQYF,TGTGCCATCAGTGAATCTGGGTTCACAGATACGCAGTATTTT
14,.,.,TRBV6-2/TRBV6-3,TRBJ1-2,CASSYSGTSQGYTF,TGTGCCAGCAGTTACTCCGGGACCTCTCAAGGCTACACCTTC
16,.,TRBD1,TRBV18,TRBJ1-3,CASSPGTAASGNTIYF,TGTGCCAGCTCACCAGGGACAGCAGCCTCTGGAAACACCATATATTTT
15,few,.,TRBV5-4,TRBJ1-2,CASSENLNANYGYTF,TGTGCCAGCAGTGAGAACCTCAACGCGAACTATGGCTACACCTTC
15,few,TRBD1,TRBV11-1,TRBJ1-2,CASSEGTGVQDGYTF,TGTGCCAGCAGCGAAGGGACAGGGGTCCAAGATGGCTACACCTTC
18,many,TRBD2,TRBV7-3,TRBJ2-1,CASSLGVGGRGRYNEQFF,TGTGCCAGCAGCTTAGGGGTCGGCGGGAGGGGTAGATACAATGAGCAGTTCTTC
13,.,.,TRBV19,TRBJ1-5,CASGSYSNQPQHF,TGTGCCAGTGGTAGTTATAGCAATCAGCCCCAGCATTTT
14,many,TRBD1,TRBV29-1,TRBJ1-2,CSVGQGYPNYGYTF,TGCAGCGTTGGACAGGGATATCCTAACTATGGCTACACCTTC
14,many,.,TRBV7-2,TRBJ2-7,CASSSPTVTYEQYF,TGTGCCAGCAGCAGCCCTACAGTTACCTACGAGCAGTACTTC
14,many,.,TRBV2,TRBJ2-1,CASRPGLGGNEQFF,TGTGCCAGCCGACCGGGACTGGGAGGAAATGAGCAGTTCTTC
19,.,TRBD2,TRBV7-2,TRBJ2-2,CASSLVVGLAGGATGELFF,TGTGCCAGCAGCTTAGTCGTGGGACTAGCGGGAGGAGCCACCGGGGAGCTGTTTTTT
15,.,TRBD2,TRBV29-1,TRBJ2-3,CSVGTSGSESDTQYF,TGCAGCGTCGGGACTAGCGGGAGTGAGTCAGATACGCAGTATTTT
14,.,.,TRBV20-1,TRBJ2-2,CSARPYGNTGELFF,TGCAGTGCTAGGCCGTACGGGAACACCGGGGAGCTGTTTTTT
12,once,TRBD2,TRBV2,TRBJ2-7,CASRAGEAEQYF,TGTGCCAGCAGAGCGGGAGAGGCCGAGCAGTACTTC
14,.,.,TRBV20-1,TRBJ1-1,CSANWPGRDTEAFF,TGCAGTGCCAATTGGCCTGGGAGGGACACTGAAGCTTTCTTT
13,.,.,TRBV6-2/TRBV6-3,TRBJ1-1,CASRPDRRTEAFF,TGTGCCAGCAGACCCGACAGGAGGACTGAAGCTTTCTTT
12,.,.,TRBV20-1,TRBJ1-2,CSARPGYYGYTF,TGCAGTGCTAGGCCGGGGTACTATGGCTACACCTTC
14,.,TRBD1,TRBV12-3/TRBV12-4,TRBJ1-2,CASSLRTGIYGYTF,TGTGCCAGCAGCCTTCGGACAGGGATCTATGGCTACACCTTC